The T cell receptor (beta chain) under discussion was sequenced for a study of T cells in localized non-small cell lung cancer. Assay used: immunoSEQ multiplex PCR; TCRdb lists only in-frame clones, some missing. Counted here are about 72,000 clones, around four fifths occurring once; the ten biggest clones make up roughly 14%. The specimen comprised peripheral blood, sampled before any cancer treatment. The receptor was isolated from an older female donor with stage I lung adenocarcinoma.

In nucleotides, the CDR3 is TGTGCCAGCAGCTTTACAGGGGGCGATGAGACCCAGTACTTC. It encodes CASSFTGGDETQYF. This chain uses TRBV7-9 with TRBJ2-5; 9 bases align to TRBD1. Germline CDR1 is SEHNR and CDR2 is FQNEAQ (reference sequence). V gave up 3 bases and J gave up 5 bases; unmatched junction bases: 4. CDR3 length equals 14 residues.